In this sample, the clone carrying this T cell receptor beta chain turned up once. The antigen is undetermined. PCR primers comprised 60 Vbeta and 13 Jbeta primers. Authors' methods: A later analysis tallied 80 million or so unique TCR beta chains, about 11 million of them shared. Here immunoSEQ multiplex PCR was the method, and the copy in TCRdb shows in-frame clones only, minus some. V and J calls and clone size come straight from that table; D and trimming were deduced from the DNA. The data show over 150,000 clones, roughly 80% seen once. The source of the sample is a study of cytomegalovirus exposure and HLA in healthy donors. Study-wide results and caveats: There were several of the most significant clusters that appeared linked to common viral pathogens in a later analysis. An analysis that came later showed most CMV-associated TCR beta chains appearing HLA-restricted. Association with HLA alleles at 0.05 false discovery rate was found for 15,000 or so TCR beta sequences in a later analysis.

This CDR3 has 15 residues. CDR1 MNHEY and CDR2 SMNVEV come from the germline V gene (reference sequence). Unmatched junction bases numbered 8, after V lost 4 bases and J lost 5 bases. Sequencing was carried out using PBMCs. This TCR came from a male donor in good health and CMV-seronegative. V and J are TRBV27 and TRBJ2-5, with 9 nucleotides matching TRBD1. The CDR3 coding sequence is TGTGCCAGCAGTTCGACACAGGGGGCGCAGGAGACCCAGTACTTC. Its protein is CASSSTQGAQETQYF.